This TCR beta chain appears in the sequencing data of a study of Ad26.COV2.S vaccination and SARS-CoV-2 variants. Study at large: Of the COV1001 trial arms, the Ad26.COV2.S arm included the donor.

Findings and limits, study-wide: Reported findings describe substantial breadth in spike-specific CD8+ and CD4+ T cell responses following vaccination. Vaccinees and placebo recipients showed similar non-spike TCR breadth. Placebo recipients showed lower spike-specific TCR breadth than vaccinees.

Sequencing was performed with immunoSEQ multiplex PCR; in TCRdb, only in-frame clones are kept and a portion is missing. The table lists 350,000 to 500,000 clones, 85% to 90% of them singletons. CDR3 length equals 11 residues. Germline CDR1 and CDR2: KGHDR and SFDVKD. V gave up 5 bases and J gave up 6 bases, with 5 bases separating them. As to treatment: roughly 20 received Ad26.COV2.S at low or high dose, single or two shots; roughly five received placebo; per-sample allocation not given. On day 63 after the first injection, vaccine and placebo recipients gave samples. Concerning this clone itself: The antigen is unknown.

This chain uses TRBV24-1 with TRBJ2-3; D gene ambiguous. The source of this sequence is a person between 18 and 65 years old who received the Ad26.COV2.S COVID-19 vaccine or a placebo. The material was peripheral blood, obtained in a trial of Ad26.COV2.S vaccine versus placebo. CDR3 in amino acids: CATSGNDTQYF. As DNA, the CDR3 is TGTGCCACCAGTGGGAACGATACGCAGTATTTT.